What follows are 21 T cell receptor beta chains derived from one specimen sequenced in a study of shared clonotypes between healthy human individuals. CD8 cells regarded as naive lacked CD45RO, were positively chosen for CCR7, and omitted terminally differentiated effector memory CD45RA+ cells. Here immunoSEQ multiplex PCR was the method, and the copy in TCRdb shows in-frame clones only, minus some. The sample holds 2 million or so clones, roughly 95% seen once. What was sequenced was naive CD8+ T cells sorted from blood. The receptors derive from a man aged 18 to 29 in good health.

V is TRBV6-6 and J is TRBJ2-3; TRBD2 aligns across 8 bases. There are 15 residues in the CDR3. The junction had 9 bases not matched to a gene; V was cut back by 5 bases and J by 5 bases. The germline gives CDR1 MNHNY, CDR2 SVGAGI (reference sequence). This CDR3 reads CASSILAEGEDTQYF. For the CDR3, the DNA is TGTGCCAGCAGTATACTAGCGGAGGGGGAAGATACGCAGTATTTT.

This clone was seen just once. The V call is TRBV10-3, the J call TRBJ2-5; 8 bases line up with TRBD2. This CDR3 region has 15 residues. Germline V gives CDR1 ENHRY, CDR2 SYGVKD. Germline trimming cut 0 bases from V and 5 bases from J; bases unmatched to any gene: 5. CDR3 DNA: TGTGCCATCAGTGAGTCTGCGGGGGGAGGGGAGACCCAGTACTTC. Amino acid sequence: CAISESAGGGETQYF.

CDR3 region: CASSSPDGDEQFF. The CDR3 nucleotides are TGTGCCAGCAGCTCCCCCGACGGGGATGAGCAGTTCTTC. The gene calls are TRBV11-3 and TRBJ2-1, with a tentative D call TRBD2 (5 bases). This CDR3 has 13 amino acids. Germline lookup yields CDR1 SGHNT and CDR2 YENEEA. The V gene lost 4 bases and the J gene lost 8 bases, with 12 bases spanning the gap.

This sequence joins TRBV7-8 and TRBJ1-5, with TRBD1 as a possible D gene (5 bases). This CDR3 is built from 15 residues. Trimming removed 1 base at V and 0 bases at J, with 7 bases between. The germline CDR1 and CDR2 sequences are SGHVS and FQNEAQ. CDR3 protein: CASSLGQHSNQPQHF. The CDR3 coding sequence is TGTGCCAGCAGCTTAGGACAGCATAGCAATCAGCCCCAGCATTTT. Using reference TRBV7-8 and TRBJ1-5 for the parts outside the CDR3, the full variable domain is GAGVSQSPRYKVAKRGQDVALRCDPISGHVSLFWYQQALGQGPEFLTYFQNEAQLDKSGLPSDRFFAERPEGSVSTLKIQRTQQEDSAVYLCASSLGQHSNQPQHFGDGTRLSIL.

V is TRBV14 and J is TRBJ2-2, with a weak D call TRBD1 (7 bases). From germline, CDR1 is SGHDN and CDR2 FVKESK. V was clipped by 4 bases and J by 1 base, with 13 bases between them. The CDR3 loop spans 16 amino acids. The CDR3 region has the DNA TGTGCCAGCAGCCCAGGGGGACTGCTGAACACCGGGGAGCTGTTTTTT. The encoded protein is CASSPGGLLNTGELFF.

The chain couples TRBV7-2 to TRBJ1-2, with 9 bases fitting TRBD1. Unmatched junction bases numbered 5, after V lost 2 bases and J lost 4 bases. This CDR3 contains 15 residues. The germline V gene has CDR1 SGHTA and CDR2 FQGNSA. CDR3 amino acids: CASSLWGTGPYGYTF. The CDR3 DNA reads TGTGCCAGCAGCTTATGGGGGACAGGGCCCTATGGCTACACCTTC.

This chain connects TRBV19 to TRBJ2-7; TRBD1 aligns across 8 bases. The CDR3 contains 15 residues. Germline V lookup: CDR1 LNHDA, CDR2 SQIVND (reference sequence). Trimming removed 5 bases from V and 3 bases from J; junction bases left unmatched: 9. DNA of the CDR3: TGTGCCAGTAGTGGGCTTGGGACAGGCGGCTACGAGCAGTACTTC. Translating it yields CASSGLGTGGYEQYF.

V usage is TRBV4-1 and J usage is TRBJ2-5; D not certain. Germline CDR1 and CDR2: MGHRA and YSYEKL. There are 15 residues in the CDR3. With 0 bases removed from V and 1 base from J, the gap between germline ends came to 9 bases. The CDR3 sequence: CASSQEISLQETQYF. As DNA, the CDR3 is TGCGCCAGCAGCCAAGAGATCAGTCTCCAAGAGACCCAGTACTTC.

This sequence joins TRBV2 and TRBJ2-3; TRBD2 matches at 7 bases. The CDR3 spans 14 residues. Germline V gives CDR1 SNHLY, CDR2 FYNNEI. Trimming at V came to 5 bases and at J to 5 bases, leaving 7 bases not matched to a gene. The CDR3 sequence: CASSRGGPVDTQYF. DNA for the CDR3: TGTGCCAGCAGTCGGGGAGGGCCGGTAGATACGCAGTATTTT.

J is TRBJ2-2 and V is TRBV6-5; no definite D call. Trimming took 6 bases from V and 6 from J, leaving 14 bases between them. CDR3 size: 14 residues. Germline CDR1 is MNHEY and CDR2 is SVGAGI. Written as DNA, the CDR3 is TGTGCCAGCAGCCCCGACATTGGCTCCGGGGAGCTGTTTTTT. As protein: CASSPDIGSGELFF.

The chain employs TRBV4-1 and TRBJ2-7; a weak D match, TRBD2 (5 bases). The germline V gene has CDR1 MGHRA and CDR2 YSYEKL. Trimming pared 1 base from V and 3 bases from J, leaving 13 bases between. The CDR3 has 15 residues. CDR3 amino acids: CASSQVDSKGYEQYF. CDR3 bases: TGCGCCAGCAGCCAAGTGGACTCGAAGGGCTACGAGCAGTACTTC.

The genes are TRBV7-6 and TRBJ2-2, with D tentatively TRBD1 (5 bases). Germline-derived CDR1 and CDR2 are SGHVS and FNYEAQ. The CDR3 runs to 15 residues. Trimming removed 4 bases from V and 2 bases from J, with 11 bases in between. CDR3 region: CASSYVGQNTGELFF. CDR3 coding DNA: TGTGCCAGCAGCTACGTAGGACAAAACACCGGGGAGCTGTTTTTT.

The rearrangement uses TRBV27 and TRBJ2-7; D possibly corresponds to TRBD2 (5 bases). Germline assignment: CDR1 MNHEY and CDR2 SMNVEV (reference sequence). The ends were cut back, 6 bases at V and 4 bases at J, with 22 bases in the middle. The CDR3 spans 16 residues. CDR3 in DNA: TGTGCCAGCAGCTCAGCGTTAGTAGCGAAAAATTACGAGCAGTACTTC. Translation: CASSSALVAKNYEQYF.

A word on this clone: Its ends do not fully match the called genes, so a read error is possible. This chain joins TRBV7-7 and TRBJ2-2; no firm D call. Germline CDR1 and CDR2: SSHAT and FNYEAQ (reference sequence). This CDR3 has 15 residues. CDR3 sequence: CASSTGPTRTGELFF. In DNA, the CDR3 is TGTGCTAGCAGCACCGGACCCACGAGGACCGGGGAGCTGTTTTTT.

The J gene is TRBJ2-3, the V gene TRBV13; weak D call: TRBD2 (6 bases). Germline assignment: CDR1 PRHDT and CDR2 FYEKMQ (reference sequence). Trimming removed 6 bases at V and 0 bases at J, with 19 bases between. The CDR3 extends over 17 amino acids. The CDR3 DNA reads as TGTGCCAGCAGAACTCCTGCGCGGGGTACTAGCACAGATACGCAGTATTTT. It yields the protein CASRTPARGTSTDTQYF.

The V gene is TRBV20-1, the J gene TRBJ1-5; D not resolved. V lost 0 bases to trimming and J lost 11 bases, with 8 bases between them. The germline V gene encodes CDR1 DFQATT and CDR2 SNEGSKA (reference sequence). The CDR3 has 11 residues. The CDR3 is CSARDSGAQHF. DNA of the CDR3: TGCAGTGCTAGAGATAGCGGGGCCCAGCATTTT.

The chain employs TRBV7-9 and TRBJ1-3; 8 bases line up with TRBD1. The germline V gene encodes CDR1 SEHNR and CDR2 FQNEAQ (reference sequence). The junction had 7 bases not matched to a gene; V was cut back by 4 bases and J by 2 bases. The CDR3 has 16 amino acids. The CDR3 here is CASSSNLDRAGNTIYF. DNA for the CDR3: TGTGCCAGCAGCTCTAATCTGGACAGGGCTGGAAACACCATATATTTT.

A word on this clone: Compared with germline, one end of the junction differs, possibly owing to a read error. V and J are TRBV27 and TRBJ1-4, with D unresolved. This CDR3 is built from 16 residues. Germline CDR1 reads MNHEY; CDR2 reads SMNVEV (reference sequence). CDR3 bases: TGCCCGGGTAGGCCCCTCCACATCCTAACTAATGAAAAACTGTTTTTT. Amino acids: CPGRPLHILTNEKLFF.

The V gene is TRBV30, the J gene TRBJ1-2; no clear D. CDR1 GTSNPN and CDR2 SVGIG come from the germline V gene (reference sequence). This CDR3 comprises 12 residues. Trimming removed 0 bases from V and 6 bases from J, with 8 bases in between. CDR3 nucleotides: TGTGCCTGGAGTGTTGGGGTGAATGGCTACACCTTC. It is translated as CAWSVGVNGYTF.

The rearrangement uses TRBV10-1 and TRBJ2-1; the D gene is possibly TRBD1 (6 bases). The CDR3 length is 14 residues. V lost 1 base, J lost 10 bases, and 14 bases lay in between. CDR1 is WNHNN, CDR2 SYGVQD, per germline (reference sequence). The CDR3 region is CASSEFLKDSEQFF. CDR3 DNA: TGCGCCAGCAGTGAGTTTCTAAAGGACAGCGAGCAGTTCTTC.

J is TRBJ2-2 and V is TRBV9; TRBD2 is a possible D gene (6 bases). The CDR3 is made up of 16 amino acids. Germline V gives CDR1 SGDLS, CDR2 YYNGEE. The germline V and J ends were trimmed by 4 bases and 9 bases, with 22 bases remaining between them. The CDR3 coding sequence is TGTGCCAGCAGCCTCCGGGACTCCGGAAACCCCCGGGAGCTGTTTTTT. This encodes CASSLRDSGNPRELFF.